The T cell receptor beta chain described here comes from a study of vaccination and CD4 T cells after COVID-19. About the study: Following dose two, a median about 71 days (range 14 to 241) passed before post-vaccine samples were taken. The peptides that stimulated the cells were overlapping spike peptides from SARS-CoV-2, HCoV-NL63, HCoV-OC43 and HCoV-229E. Study-level results: Median SARS-CoV-2-reactive clonotype numbers went up from approximately 23 to 38, but not significantly.

In this sample, this clonotype turned up a few times. Its antigen remains unidentified. CD4+ T cells that had been cultured provided DNA sequenced with the Oncomine TCR Beta short-read assay. TCRdb re-called the PCR reads through MiXCR, storing one row per CDR3 protein. The sample has some 10,000 distinct CDR3 sequences, less than 40% seen once. Treatment in this sample: roughly ten-day PBMC culture with coronavirus spike peptide pools or control peptides (ViraFEST assay). Peptide pools at 7.5 to 10 ug/ml, together with approximately 9.6 IU/ml IL-2, were added to cultures of some 2.2 million PBMCs per well. This clonotype originated in a human donor who had recovered from COVID-19. Sequenced sample: CD4+ T cells from blood, cultured in vitro.

The CDR3, as DNA: TGTGCCAGCAGCTTCCGGGACAGGGGCACTGCTTTCTTT. Protein product: CASSFRDRGTAFF. The rearrangement joins TRBV5-4 to TRBJ1-1; 10 bases match TRBD1. CDR1 and CDR2 (germline): SGHNT, YYREEE (reference sequence). The CDR3 totals 13 residues. The ends lost 2 bases at V and 11 bases at J; junction bases unmatched: 6.